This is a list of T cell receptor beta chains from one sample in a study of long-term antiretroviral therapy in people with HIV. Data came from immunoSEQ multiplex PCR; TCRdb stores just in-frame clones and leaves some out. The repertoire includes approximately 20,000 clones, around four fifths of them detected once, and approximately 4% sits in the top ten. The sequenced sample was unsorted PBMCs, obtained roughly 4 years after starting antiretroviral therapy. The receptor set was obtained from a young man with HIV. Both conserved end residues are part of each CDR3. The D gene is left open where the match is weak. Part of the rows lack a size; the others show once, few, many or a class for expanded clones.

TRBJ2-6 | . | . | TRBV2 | CASSEYQISGANVLTF | TGTGCCAGCAGTGAATATCAGATATCTGGGGCCAACGTCCTGACTTTC
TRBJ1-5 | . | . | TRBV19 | CASNWGYSNQPQHF | TGTGCCAGTAATTGGGGATATAGCAATCAGCCCCAGCATTTT
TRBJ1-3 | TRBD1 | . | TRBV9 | CASSVDMMGQDSGNTIYF | TGTGCCAGCAGCGTAGATATGATGGGACAGGACTCTGGAAACACCATATATTTT
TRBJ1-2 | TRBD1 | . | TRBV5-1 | CASGEGAYGYTF | TGCGCCAGCGGAGAGGGGGCTTATGGCTACACCTTC
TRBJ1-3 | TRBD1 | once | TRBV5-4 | CASSLGGTAGNTIYF | TGTGCCAGCAGCTTGGGTGGGACAGCTGGAAACACCATATATTTT
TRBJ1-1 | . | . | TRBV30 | CAWNLKAEAFF | TGTGCCTGGAACCTGAAGGCTGAAGCTTTCTTT
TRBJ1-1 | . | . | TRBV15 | CATSRDGPEAFF | TGTGCCACCAGCAGAGATGGCCCTGAAGCTTTCTTT
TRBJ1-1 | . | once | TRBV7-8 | CASTWGNTEAFF | TGTGCCAGCACTTGGGGGAACACTGAAGCTTTCTTT
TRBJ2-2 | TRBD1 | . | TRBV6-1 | CASMPGQVVGELFF | TGTGCCAGCATGCCGGGACAGGTGGTCGGGGAGCTGTTTTTT
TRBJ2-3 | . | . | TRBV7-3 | CASSPAPTDTQYF | TGTGCCAGCAGCCCTGCACCCACAGATACGCAGTATTTT
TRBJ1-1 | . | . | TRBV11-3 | CASSPFLPEAFF | TGTGCCAGCAGCCCATTCCTCCCCGAAGCTTTCTTT
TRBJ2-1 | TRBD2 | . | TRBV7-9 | CASSPPVRTSGGVNEQFF | TGTGCCAGCAGCCCACCAGTACGGACTAGCGGGGGGGTCAATGAGCAGTTCTTC
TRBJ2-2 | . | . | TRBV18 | CASSPQEFSGTNTGELFF | TGTGCCAGCTCACCTCAAGAATTTTCCGGGACCAACACCGGGGAGCTGTTTTTT
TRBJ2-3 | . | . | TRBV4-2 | CASSQASVTRPDTQYF | TGTGCCAGCAGCCAAGCCTCCGTGACTAGACCAGATACGCAGTATTTT
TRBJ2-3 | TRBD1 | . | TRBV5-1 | CASARGTGIDTQYF | TGCGCCAGCGCGAGGGGGACAGGCATAGATACGCAGTATTTT
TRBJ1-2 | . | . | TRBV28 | CASVVQGPNYGYTF | TGTGCCAGTGTAGTACAGGGACCCAACTATGGCTACACCTTC
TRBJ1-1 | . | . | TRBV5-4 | CASTPNYQVDTEAFF | TGTGCCAGCACCCCTAATTACCAAGTGGACACTGAAGCTTTCTTT
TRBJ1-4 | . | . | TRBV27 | CASSTLNAEKLFF | TGTGCCAGCAGTACCCTAAACGCGGAAAAACTGTTTTTT
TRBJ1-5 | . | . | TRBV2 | CASSDLTENQPQHF | TGTGCCAGCAGTGATCTCACAGAGAATCAGCCCCAGCATTTT
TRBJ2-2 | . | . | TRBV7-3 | CASSLMAGTNTGELFF | TGTGCCAGCAGCTTAATGGCGGGGACGAACACCGGGGAGCTGTTTTTT
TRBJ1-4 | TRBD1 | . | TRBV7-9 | CASSLQGNNEKLFF | TGTGCCAGCAGCCTACAGGGGAATAATGAAAAACTGTTTTTT
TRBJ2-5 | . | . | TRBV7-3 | CASSKKFLENQETQYF | TGTGCCAGCAGCAAAAAGTTCCTAGAGAACCAAGAGACCCAGTACTTC
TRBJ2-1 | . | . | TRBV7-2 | CASSTDRYNEQFF | TGTGCCAGCAGCACGGACCGCTACAATGAGCAGTTCTTC
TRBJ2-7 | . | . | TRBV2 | CASSVAGWAYEQYF | TGTGCCAGCAGTGTAGCAGGGTGGGCCTACGAGCAGTACTTC
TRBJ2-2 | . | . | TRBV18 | CASLPPGSPGELFF | TGTGCCAGCCTACCCCCAGGGAGTCCCGGGGAGCTGTTTTTT
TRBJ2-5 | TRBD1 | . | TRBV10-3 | CAISEPGGASETQYF | TGTGCCATCAGTGAGCCAGGGGGCGCGTCGGAGACCCAGTACTTC
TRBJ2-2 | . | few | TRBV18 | CASSRSSGTGELFF | TGTGCCAGCTCCCGAAGTTCGGGCACCGGGGAGCTGTTTTTT
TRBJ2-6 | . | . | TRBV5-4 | CASTPGSGANVLTF | TGTGCCAGCACCCCGGGGTCTGGGGCCAACGTCCTGACTTTC
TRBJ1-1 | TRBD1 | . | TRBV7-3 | CASSPGQGRTEAFF | TGTGCCAGCAGCCCCGGACAGGGGCGAACTGAAGCTTTCTTT
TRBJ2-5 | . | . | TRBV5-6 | CASSSLSTGETQYF | TGTGCCAGCAGCTCCCTGTCCACGGGGGAGACCCAGTACTTC
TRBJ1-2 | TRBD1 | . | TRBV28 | CASSLIRDSLYGYTF | TGTGCCAGCAGTTTGATTCGGGACAGCCTCTATGGCTACACCTTC
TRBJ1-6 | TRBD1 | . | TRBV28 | CASSLWTGDNSPLHF | TGTGCCAGCAGTCTTTGGACAGGTGATAATTCACCCCTCCACTTT
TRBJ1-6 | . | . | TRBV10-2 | CASRPSLSGTLHF | TGCGCCAGCCGGCCCTCCCTCTCCGGGACCCTCCACTTT
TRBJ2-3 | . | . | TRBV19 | CASRKTDTQYF | TGTGCCAGTAGGAAGACAGATACGCAGTATTTT
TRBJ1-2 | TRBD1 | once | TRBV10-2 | CASRDGDRGRLNGYTF | TGCGCCAGCAGGGATGGGGACAGGGGGCGCTTAAATGGCTACACCTTC
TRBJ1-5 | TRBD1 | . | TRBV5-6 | CASSPWDSRNQPQHF | TGTGCCAGCAGCCCCTGGGACAGTAGAAATCAGCCCCAGCATTTT
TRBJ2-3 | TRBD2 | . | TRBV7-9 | CASSSNLGQIAGGPNTQYF | TGTGCCAGCAGCTCCAACCTGGGACAAATAGCGGGGGGGCCGAATACGCAGTATTTT